The rows below give T cell receptor beta chains drawn from one sample of a study of T cells after yellow fever vaccination. TCRdb independently ran MiXCR on the 5' RACE reads; one entry per CDR3 protein. This table has a few hundred thousand distinct CDR3 sequences, around 16% appearing once. The sample in question was PBMCs, obtained around 5 days after the first yellow fever vaccination. Source of these receptors: a man younger than 35 who received the YFV17D yellow fever vaccine. CDR3s include the opening cysteine and the closing phenylalanine or tryptophan. A D gene is named only where the DNA matches it firmly. Only some rows state a clone size, as once, few, many or a class for expanded clones.

clone_size: many; v_call: TRBV7-2; d_call: -; j_call: TRBJ2-1; cdr3_aa: CASSPPEGYNEQFF; cdr3_nt: TGTGCCAGCAGCCCGCCGGAGGGGTACAATGAGCAGTTCTTC
clone_size: -; v_call: TRBV9; d_call: TRBD1; j_call: TRBJ2-2; cdr3_aa: CASSLTRTGGNTGELFF; cdr3_nt: TGTGCCAGCAGTCTTACCCGGACAGGGGGCAACACCGGGGAGCTGTTTTTT
clone_size: few; v_call: TRBV6-1; d_call: -; j_call: TRBJ1-1; cdr3_aa: CATTYLRDGTEAFF; cdr3_nt: TGTGCCACCACGTACCTCCGGGACGGGACTGAAGCTTTCTTT
clone_size: -; v_call: TRBV7-9; d_call: -; j_call: TRBJ2-5; cdr3_aa: CASIPVGGQETQYF; cdr3_nt: TGTGCCAGCATCCCTGTGGGGGGCCAAGAGACCCAGTACTTC
clone_size: -; v_call: TRBV11-2; d_call: -; j_call: TRBJ2-3; cdr3_aa: CASSGGTPSTDTQYF; cdr3_nt: TGTGCCAGCAGCGGCGGGACACCTAGCACAGATACGCAGTATTTT
clone_size: few; v_call: TRBV25-1; d_call: -; j_call: TRBJ2-5; cdr3_aa: CASSPRPGVGGTQYF; cdr3_nt: TGTGCCAGCAGTCCTCGGCCAGGGGTGGGAGGGACCCAGTACTTC
clone_size: few; v_call: TRBV4-3; d_call: -; j_call: TRBJ2-1; cdr3_aa: CASSQGTADEQFF; cdr3_nt: TGCGCCAGCAGCCAAGGTACCGCGGATGAGCAGTTCTTC
clone_size: many; v_call: TRBV11-1; d_call: TRBD2; j_call: TRBJ2-1; cdr3_aa: CASSLGIAGANRSSYNEQFF; cdr3_nt: TGTGCCAGCAGCTTAGGGATAGCGGGGGCCAACAGGAGCTCCTACAATGAGCAGTTCTTC
clone_size: few; v_call: TRBV5-1; d_call: TRBD2; j_call: TRBJ2-7; cdr3_aa: CASSLALRSGGPDEQYF; cdr3_nt: TGCGCCAGCAGCTTGGCCTTGCGTAGCGGGGGCCCTGACGAGCAGTACTTC
clone_size: many; v_call: TRBV20-1; d_call: -; j_call: TRBJ2-7; cdr3_aa: CSASRGPNSYEQYF; cdr3_nt: TGCAGTGCTAGTCGCGGGCCGAACTCCTACGAGCAGTACTTC
clone_size: many; v_call: TRBV29-1; d_call: TRBD2; j_call: TRBJ2-1; cdr3_aa: CSVVNRAGVLNEQFF; cdr3_nt: TGCAGCGTTGTAAATCGGGCGGGGGTCTTAAATGAGCAGTTCTTC
clone_size: -; v_call: TRBV5-4; d_call: TRBD1; j_call: TRBJ2-1; cdr3_aa: CASSPPGQGHEQFF; cdr3_nt: TGTGCCAGCAGTCCCCCCGGACAGGGGCACGAGCAGTTCTTC
clone_size: many; v_call: TRBV6-5; d_call: TRBD1; j_call: TRBJ2-1; cdr3_aa: CASSYAPGQGKDEQFF; cdr3_nt: TGTGCCAGCAGTTACGCCCCGGGACAGGGTAAGGATGAGCAGTTCTTC
clone_size: -; v_call: TRBV7-2; d_call: -; j_call: TRBJ2-2; cdr3_aa: CASSLPTETGEPFF; cdr3_nt: TGTGCCAGCAGCTTACCCACAGAAACCGGGGAGCCGTTTTTT
clone_size: many; v_call: TRBV5-1; d_call: TRBD1; j_call: TRBJ1-1; cdr3_aa: CASSLAGTGGSEAFF; cdr3_nt: TGCGCCAGCAGCTTGGCCGGGACAGGGGGCTCTGAAGCTTTCTTT
clone_size: few; v_call: TRBV7-3; d_call: -; j_call: TRBJ2-3; cdr3_aa: CASSLESGTDTQYF; cdr3_nt: TGTGCCAGCAGCTTAGAGTCCGGCACAGATACGCAGTATTTT
clone_size: -; v_call: TRBV11-2; d_call: TRBD1; j_call: TRBJ1-2; cdr3_aa: CASSLTGTDNGYTF; cdr3_nt: TGTGCCAGCAGCCTAACCGGGACAGATAATGGCTACACCTTC
clone_size: -; v_call: TRBV24-1; d_call: TRBD2; j_call: TRBJ2-1; cdr3_aa: CATSDLGAGGSYNEQFF; cdr3_nt: TGTGCCACCAGTGATTTGGGGGCGGGGGGTTCCTACAATGAGCAGTTCTTC
clone_size: few; v_call: TRBV3-1; d_call: TRBD1; j_call: TRBJ2-2; cdr3_aa: CASSRGTGYYNGELFF; cdr3_nt: TGTGCCAGCAGCCGCGGGACAGGGTATTACAACGGGGAGCTGTTTTTT
clone_size: -; v_call: TRBV5-4; d_call: -; j_call: TRBJ2-2; cdr3_aa: CASSLPRGELFF; cdr3_nt: TGTGCCAGCAGCTTGCCGCGTGGGGAGCTGTTTTTT
clone_size: -; v_call: TRBV27; d_call: -; j_call: TRBJ1-2; cdr3_aa: CAVASAYGRYGYTF; cdr3_nt: TGTGCCGTCGCGTCGGCGTATGGGCGCTATGGCTACACCTTC
clone_size: few; v_call: TRBV7-2; d_call: -; j_call: TRBJ2-6; cdr3_aa: CASSPDISGANVLTF; cdr3_nt: TGTGCCAGCAGCCCGGATATCTCTGGGGCCAACGTCCTGACTTTC
clone_size: -; v_call: TRBV27; d_call: -; j_call: TRBJ2-5; cdr3_aa: CASSLELGSQETQYF; cdr3_nt: TGTGCCAGCAGTTTAGAATTGGGGTCCCAAGAGACCCAGTACTTC
clone_size: few; v_call: TRBV6-2/TRBV6-3; d_call: TRBD1; j_call: TRBJ2-1; cdr3_aa: CASTDRGNEQFF; cdr3_nt: TGTGCCAGCACCGACAGGGGCAATGAGCAGTTCTTC
clone_size: -; v_call: TRBV20-1; d_call: -; j_call: TRBJ1-3; cdr3_aa: CSARDLIIGSSGNTIYF; cdr3_nt: TGCAGTGCTAGAGATCTTATAATCGGGAGCTCTGGAAACACCATATATTTT
clone_size: many; v_call: TRBV5-1; d_call: -; j_call: TRBJ2-1; cdr3_aa: CASSSDTYNEQFF; cdr3_nt: TGCGCCAGCAGCTCCGACACCTACAATGAGCAGTTCTTC
clone_size: many; v_call: TRBV6-2/TRBV6-3; d_call: -; j_call: TRBJ2-5; cdr3_aa: CASRQVSSRETQYF; cdr3_nt: TGTGCCAGCAGACAGGTATCAAGTCGGGAGACCCAGTACTTC
clone_size: -; v_call: TRBV27; d_call: -; j_call: TRBJ1-2; cdr3_aa: CASSLGTKANYGYTF; cdr3_nt: TGTGCCAGCAGTTTGGGGACCAAAGCTAACTATGGCTACACCTTC
clone_size: few; v_call: TRBV12-3/TRBV12-4; d_call: -; j_call: TRBJ1-2; cdr3_aa: CASRAPAAGYTF; cdr3_nt: TGTGCCAGCAGGGCACCGGCTGCTGGCTACACCTTC
clone_size: many; v_call: TRBV12-3/TRBV12-4; d_call: -; j_call: TRBJ1-1; cdr3_aa: CASSRGNTEAFF; cdr3_nt: TGTGCCAGCAGCCGAGGAAACACTGAAGCTTTCTTT
clone_size: -; v_call: TRBV6-1; d_call: TRBD2; j_call: TRBJ2-1; cdr3_aa: CASTSGVAGNNEQFF; cdr3_nt: TGTGCCAGCACCTCGGGGGTAGCGGGGAACAATGAGCAGTTCTTC
clone_size: few; v_call: TRBV6-2/TRBV6-3; d_call: -; j_call: TRBJ1-4; cdr3_aa: CASSRTGFPVEKLFF; cdr3_nt: TGTGCCAGCAGCCGAACAGGGTTTCCTGTGGAAAAACTGTTTTTT
clone_size: few; v_call: TRBV5-4; d_call: -; j_call: TRBJ2-3; cdr3_aa: CASSMGGAGTDTQYF; cdr3_nt: TGTGCCAGCAGCATGGGGGGGGCCGGGACAGATACGCAGTATTTT
clone_size: many; v_call: TRBV5-1; d_call: -; j_call: TRBJ2-3; cdr3_aa: CASSFDSGTDTQYF; cdr3_nt: TGCGCCAGCAGCTTTGACAGCGGCACAGATACGCAGTATTTT
clone_size: few; v_call: TRBV20-1; d_call: TRBD1; j_call: TRBJ2-2; cdr3_aa: CSAIGQGWVGELFF; cdr3_nt: TGCAGTGCCATAGGACAGGGTTGGGTCGGGGAGCTGTTTTTT
clone_size: few; v_call: TRBV6-5; d_call: -; j_call: TRBJ1-4; cdr3_aa: CASSYNTGSDEKLFF; cdr3_nt: TGTGCCAGCAGTTACAATACAGGATCGGACGAAAAACTGTTTTTT
clone_size: few; v_call: TRBV20-1; d_call: -; j_call: TRBJ2-2; cdr3_aa: CSALDRSLTGELFF; cdr3_nt: TGCAGTGCTCTTGACAGGTCTTTGACCGGGGAGCTGTTTTTT
clone_size: -; v_call: TRBV7-2; d_call: -; j_call: TRBJ1-3; cdr3_aa: CASSFSSPSGNTIYF; cdr3_nt: TGTGCCAGCAGCTTTTCATCCCCCTCTGGAAACACCATATATTTT
clone_size: -; v_call: TRBV5-1; d_call: -; j_call: TRBJ2-2; cdr3_aa: CASSPVETGELFF; cdr3_nt: TGCGCCAGCAGCCCGGTAGAGACCGGGGAGCTGTTTTTT
clone_size: few; v_call: TRBV7-2; d_call: -; j_call: TRBJ2-2; cdr3_aa: CASSLQQGNTGELFF; cdr3_nt: TGTGCCAGCAGCTTACAACAGGGAAACACCGGGGAGCTGTTTTTT
clone_size: many; v_call: TRBV7-2; d_call: TRBD1; j_call: TRBJ2-2; cdr3_aa: CASSLEGGGTGELFF; cdr3_nt: TGTGCCAGCAGCTTAGAAGGGGGCGGCACCGGGGAGCTGTTTTTT
clone_size: -; v_call: TRBV20-1; d_call: -; j_call: TRBJ1-6; cdr3_aa: CSARDRRAILSNSPLHF; cdr3_nt: TGCAGTGCTAGAGATAGGAGGGCTATACTGAGTAATTCACCCCTCCACTTT
clone_size: few; v_call: TRBV10-3; d_call: TRBD2; j_call: TRBJ2-2; cdr3_aa: CAIRGLADNTGELFF; cdr3_nt: TGTGCCATCAGGGGACTAGCGGATAACACCGGGGAGCTGTTTTTT
clone_size: -; v_call: TRBV12-3/TRBV12-4; d_call: -; j_call: TRBJ2-6; cdr3_aa: CASSWTQGDLNVLTF; cdr3_nt: TGTGCCAGCAGTTGGACCCAGGGTGATCTCAACGTCCTGACTTTC
clone_size: many; v_call: TRBV5-1; d_call: -; j_call: TRBJ1-4; cdr3_aa: CASSPQATNEKLFF; cdr3_nt: TGTGCCAGCAGCCCCCAGGCAACTAATGAAAAACTGTTTTTT